What follows are 24 T cell receptor beta chains derived from one specimen sequenced in a study of blood T cell repertoires in COVID-19. Sequencing used immunoSEQ multiplex PCR; TCRdb keeps in-frame clones, though not all of them. Altogether roughly 20,000 clones are present, 85% to 90% being singletons, with the ten largest covering roughly a sixth. Sequenced: peripheral blood. These receptors were obtained from a human donor with active COVID-19. The donor label of this sample is uncertain.

As for this clone: Other nucleotide sequences in the sample specify the same CDR3. The V call is TRBV19, the J call TRBJ1-1; D unresolved. CDR3 size: 12 residues. The V and J ends lost 3 bases and 6 bases respectively, with 8 bases between them. Germline CDR1 and CDR2: LNHDA and SQIVND (reference sequence). CDR3 DNA: TGTGCCAGTAGTATCGGGGTCGCTGAAGCTTTCTTT. This encodes CASSIGVAEAFF.

V is TRBV28 and J is TRBJ2-7; tentative D call: TRBD1 (5 bases). Germline V lookup: CDR1 MDHEN, CDR2 SYDVKM. V lost 3 bases and J 1 base, leaving 16 bases between the germline ends. The CDR3 loop spans 16 amino acids. CDR3 sequence (DNA): TGTGCCAGCAGTTTGATCTCGACAGCTAAGTCCTACGAGCAGTACTTC. Its protein product is CASSLISTAKSYEQYF.

The chain joins TRBV19 to TRBJ2-7; perhaps TRBD1 as D (5 bases). In germline, CDR1 is LNHDA, CDR2 SQIVND (reference sequence). CDR3 length: 14 amino acids. V was shortened by 4 bases and J by 5 bases, with 15 bases between the two germline ends. DNA of the CDR3: TGTGCCAGTAGTACCGACTTGGGGCTCCACGAGCAGTACTTC. This gives the protein CASSTDLGLHEQYF. The variable domain in full, with the rest retrieved from reference TRBV19 and TRBJ2-7, is DGGITQSPKYLFRKEGQNVTLSCEQNLNHDAMYWYRQDPGQGLRLIYYSQIVNDFQKGDIAEGYSVSREKKESFPLTVTSAQKNPTAFYLCASSTDLGLHEQYFGPGTRLTVT.

As regards this clone: At one end the junction does not follow the germline gene, possibly because of a read error. V gene TRBV7-7 combines with J gene TRBJ2-7, with a tentative D call TRBD1 (6 bases). CDR1 SSHAT and CDR2 FNYEAQ come from the germline V gene (reference sequence). This CDR3 contains 13 residues. The CDR3 DNA reads as TGTGCTAGCAGCTCCGGACAGTTAAACGAGCAGTACTTC. As protein: CASSSGQLNEQYF.

The V gene is TRBV16, the J gene TRBJ2-5; possibly TRBD1 for D (6 bases). V shed 6 bases and J shed 5 bases, with 13 bases lying between them. The CDR3 extends over 13 amino acids. CDR1 and CDR2 (germline): KGHSY, FQNENV. The CDR3 here is CASRIQGGETQYF. The CDR3, as DNA: TGTGCCAGCAGAATACAGGGTGGCGAGACCCAGTACTTC.

The rearrangement links TRBV7-2 to TRBJ1-1; a possible D gene is TRBD1 (6 bases). CDR1 SGHTA and CDR2 FQGNSA come from the germline V gene. This CDR3 spans 13 amino acids. The V end was cut by 10 bases, the J end by 1 base, with 13 bases between. The DNA of the CDR3 is TGTGCCACTCAGGGGTTAAGGAACACTGAAGCTTTCTTT. Its protein is CATQGLRNTEAFF.

The V and J genes are TRBV4-3 and TRBJ1-1, with TRBD1 matching over 8 bases. The trim removed 7 bases at V and 4 bases at J, leaving 5 bases unmatched. Germline V CDR1 and CDR2: LGHNA, YSLEER. The CDR3 spans 13 residues. The CDR3 DNA reads as TGCGCCAGCAACAGGGGGGATGGCACTGAAGCTTTCTTT. It codes for CASNRGDGTEAFF.

This chain links TRBV7-3 with TRBJ1-1; unclear D gene. The CDR3 sequence is 15 residues long. The V gene lost 1 base and the J gene lost 4 bases, with 13 bases spanning the gap. Germline lookup yields CDR1 SGHTA and CDR2 FQGTGA. CDR3 sequence (DNA): TGTGCCAGCAGCTTAATTACGGGGAGGAGCACTGAAGCTTTCTTT. This gives the protein CASSLITGRSTEAFF.

With respect to this clone: At the DNA level, this CDR3 is encoded by other sequences in the same sample as well. The V gene is TRBV6-5, the J gene TRBJ1-1; D possibly corresponds to TRBD1 (6 bases). The germline gives CDR1 MNHEY, CDR2 SVGAGI. With 0 bases removed from V and 2 bases from J, the gap between germline ends came to 10 bases. The CDR3 is 15 residues long. CDR3 loop: CASSYSGRGNTEAFF. The CDR3 coding sequence is TGTGCCAGCAGTTACTCAGGCAGGGGAAACACTGAAGCTTTCTTT.

The chain is built from TRBV19 and TRBJ2-1, with 10 bases matching TRBD1. The junction had 8 bases not matched to a gene; V was cut back by 9 bases and J by 3 bases. The germline CDR1 and CDR2 sequences are LNHDA and SQIVND (reference sequence). The length of the CDR3 is 15 residues. This CDR3 is CASLPDRGIYNEQFF. In nucleotides, the CDR3 is TGTGCCAGCCTACCGGACAGGGGGATCTACAATGAGCAGTTCTTC.

In DNA form, the CDR3 reads TGTGCCAGCAGGGGCTTGGACAGCTACGAGCAGTACTTC. It is translated as CASRGLDSYEQYF. The chain links TRBV2 to TRBJ2-7, with D perhaps TRBD1 (6 bases). The CDR3 spans 13 residues. The V and J ends lost 6 bases and 3 bases respectively, with 12 bases between them. The germline V gene encodes CDR1 SNHLY and CDR2 FYNNEI.

The chain uses TRBV5-4 and TRBJ1-1; TRBD1 aligns across 7 bases. The V and J ends lost 6 bases and 1 base, in that order; junction bases with no gene match: 9. The germline CDR1 and CDR2 sequences are SGHNT and YYREEE (reference sequence). The CDR3 spans 15 residues. CDR3 bases: TGTGCCAGCAACCTCGACAGGGCAAAGAACACTGAAGCTTTCTTT. Translating it yields CASNLDRAKNTEAFF.

This chain links TRBV19 with TRBJ1-2; the match to TRBD1 covers 8 bases. The CDR3 has 14 residues. Germline CDR1 LNHDA, CDR2 SQIVND (reference sequence). V was clipped by 7 bases and J by 6 bases; unmatched bases: 10. The CDR3 DNA is TGTGCCAGTACCCCGGACAGGGTGGCGAATGGCTACACCTTC. It yields the protein CASTPDRVANGYTF.

This sequence joins TRBV6-4 and TRBJ1-5, with D hard to call. Looked up from germline, CDR1 is MRHNA and CDR2 is SNTAGT. There are 15 residues in the CDR3. V was clipped by 5 bases and J by 0 bases, with 11 bases between them. The CDR3 nucleotides read TGTGCCAGCAGTTACCAGATTTATAGCAATCAGCCCCAGCATTTT. This gives the protein CASSYQIYSNQPQHF.

This chain connects TRBV9 to TRBJ2-7, with D possibly being TRBD2 (6 bases). This CDR3 contains 18 residues. V dropped 3 bases and J dropped 1 base, with 23 bases sitting between them. The germline V gene has CDR1 SGDLS and CDR2 YYNGEE. The CDR3 protein is CASSGIEWGTASSYEQYF. CDR3 nucleotide sequence: TGTGCCAGCAGCGGGATTGAGTGGGGGACTGCCTCGTCCTACGAGCAGTACTTC. Variable domain in full (rest from reference TRBV9 and TRBJ2-7): DSGVTQTPKHLITATGQRVTLRCSPRSGDLSVYWYQQSLDQGLQFLIQYYNGEERAKGNILERFSAQQFPDLHSELNLSSLELGDSALYFCASSGIEWGTASSYEQYFGPGTRLTVT.

J is TRBJ1-2 and V is TRBV18, with 7 bases aligning to TRBD1. Germline V gene lookup returns CDR1 KGHSH and CDR2 LQKENI. The CDR3 length is 17 residues. The V gene end was trimmed by 2 bases and the J gene end by 4 bases; junction bases not matched to a gene: 13. Here the CDR3 DNA reads TGTGCCAGCTCACCATCCCCAGGGACAGCGGGGGGCTATGGCTACACCTTC. Amino acid sequence: CASSPSPGTAGGYGYTF.

V gene TRBV5-1 combines with J gene TRBJ2-5, with D perhaps TRBD1 (5 bases). This CDR3 is built from 15 residues. Germline V gene lookup returns CDR1 SGHRS and CDR2 YFSETQ. Trimming took 1 base from V and 0 from J, leaving 10 bases between them. The CDR3 region is CASSLIGRDQETQYF. The CDR3, as DNA: TGCGCCAGCAGCTTGATTGGCAGGGACCAAGAGACCCAGTACTTC.

The chain recombines TRBV9 with TRBJ1-2; unclear D gene. Per the germline V gene, CDR1 is SGDLS and CDR2 is YYNGEE. CDR3 length equals 16 residues. Trimming took off 0 bases at V and 0 bases at J, with 12 bases between the two ends. The CDR3 DNA follows: TGTGCCAGCAGCGTAGAGGTAGAGGGAGCTAACTATGGCTACACCTTC. Its protein product is CASSVEVEGANYGYTF.

The chain joins TRBV7-9 to TRBJ2-5; 8 positions match TRBD2. J gave up 0 bases and V 5 bases, and 8 bases lay outside the gene matches. This CDR3 is built from 16 residues. Germline CDR1 SEHNR, CDR2 FQNEAQ (reference sequence). CDR3 residues: CASSPGGDGHQETQYF. The CDR3 DNA is TGTGCCAGCAGCCCCGGGGGGGACGGACACCAAGAGACCCAGTACTTC.

The chain employs TRBV4-2 and TRBJ2-3; 11 bases are a match to TRBD1. This CDR3 contains 17 residues. CDR1 LGHNA and CDR2 YNFKEQ come from the germline V gene. V shed 1 base and J 2 bases; nucleotides not matched to a gene: 5. CDR3 sequence: CASSQGWDRGFTDTQYF. DNA for the CDR3: TGTGCCAGCAGCCAAGGGTGGGACAGGGGGTTCACAGATACGCAGTATTTT.

In this sample, this clone is medium-sized. The sample holds other DNA sequences that translate to the same CDR3. V gene TRBV19 combines with J gene TRBJ1-2; 8 bases line up with TRBD1. CDR1 LNHDA and CDR2 SQIVND come from the germline V gene (reference sequence). The V gene end was trimmed by 3 bases and the J gene end by 7 bases; junction bases not matched to a gene: 7. The CDR3 loop spans 14 amino acids. The CDR3 coding sequence is TGTGCCAGTAGTATCGGCCAGGGGGCAGGTGGCTACACCTTC. Translated, it gives CASSIGQGAGGYTF.

The V and J genes are TRBV9 and TRBJ1-6; the D is unclear. Looked up from germline, CDR1 is SGDLS and CDR2 is YYNGEE. The V end lost 0 bases, the J end lost 7 bases, and 8 bases lay between the germline ends. The CDR3 is 14 amino acids. The CDR3 spells CASSVVETNSPLHF. For the CDR3, the DNA is TGTGCCAGCAGCGTAGTGGAGACGAATTCACCCCTCCACTTT.

The CDR3 is CASSEDPSPPSTDTQYF. The CDR3 nucleotides are TGTGCCAGCAGTGAAGATCCCTCCCCCCCCTCCACAGATACGCAGTATTTT. The chain has TRBV6-1 and TRBJ2-3; no definite D call. This CDR3 region has 17 residues. V lost 1 base to trimming and J lost 2 bases, with 16 bases between them. The V gene's germline CDR1 is MNHNS and CDR2 SASEGT.

This clone was seen a single time. The chain couples TRBV6-5 to TRBJ2-7; D perhaps matches TRBD1 (6 bases). The CDR3 covers 16 residues. The V and J ends lost 0 bases and 2 bases respectively, with 14 bases between them. Germline values: CDR1 MNHEY, CDR2 SVGAGI. The CDR3 protein is CASSYSSGTTTYEQYF. The DNA for the CDR3 is TGTGCCAGCAGTTACTCGAGTGGGACAACTACCTACGAGCAGTACTTC.